A single sample gave rise to the 32 T cell receptor beta chains below, sequenced in a study of T cells after yellow fever vaccination. Using its own MiXCR run on the 5' RACE reads, TCRdb lists one record per CDR3 protein. This table has 450,000 to 650,000 distinct CDR3 sequences, roughly 13% appearing once. Source: PBMCs, taken on the day of the yellow fever booster vaccination. These receptor sequences come from a man younger than 40 who received the YFV17D yellow fever vaccine.

This clonotype was picked up a small number of times. The J gene is TRBJ2-1, the V gene TRBV3-1, with TRBD2 identical over 7 bases. Per germline, CDR1 LGHDT and CDR2 YNNKEL (reference sequence). This CDR3 comprises 16 residues. Trimming at V came to 2 bases and at J to 4 bases, leaving 8 bases not matched to a gene. The CDR3 DNA reads TGTGCCAGCAGCCAACCCGGGAGGTTAATTTACAATGAGCAGTTCTTC. Residues: CASSQPGRLIYNEQFF.

The genes are TRBV3-1 and TRBJ2-3; 8 bases match TRBD1. Germline CDR1 and CDR2: LGHDT and YNNKEL (reference sequence). V gave up 0 bases and J gave up 4 bases; unmatched junction bases: 3. The CDR3 has 15 amino acids. The CDR3 DNA reads as TGTGCCAGCAGCCAAGAGGACAGGGAAGCAGATACGCAGTATTTT. Translation gives CASSQEDREADTQYF.

The chain links TRBV6-2 or TRBV6-3 to TRBJ2-3; 7 nucleotides agree with TRBD2. This CDR3 region has 16 residues. Unmatched junction bases numbered 7, after V lost 2 bases and J lost 2 bases. Germline V gives CDR1 MNHEY, CDR2 SVGEGT. For the CDR3, the DNA is TGTGCCAGCAGTTACGCGGCGGGAGTGGTCACAGATACGCAGTATTTT. Protein product: CASSYAAGVVTDTQYF.

This clonotype was counted between two and nine times. V usage is TRBV20-1 and J usage is TRBJ2-1, with TRBD2 matching 11 bases. The V gene end was trimmed by 6 bases and the J gene end by 8 bases; junction bases not matched to a gene: 3. Germline V gene lookup returns CDR1 DFQATT and CDR2 SNEGSKA (reference sequence). The CDR3 is 12 residues long. The CDR3 DNA follows: TGCAGTGCCGGGACTAGCGGCGATGAGCAGTTCTTC. Translation gives CSAGTSGDEQFF.

This clonotype has a handful of counts. The chain couples TRBV20-1 to TRBJ2-5; D assignment may be TRBD1 or TRBD2 (5 bases each). CDR3 length: 14 amino acids. Deletions cut 3 bases from V and 1 base from J, with 12 bases between. Germline CDR1 and CDR2: DFQATT and SNEGSKA (reference sequence). The DNA of the CDR3 is TGCAGTGCTAGTTTTGGGGGAGCCCAAGAGACCCAGTACTTC. This translates into CSASFGGAQETQYF.

This clonotype was counted many times. V gene TRBV6-2 or TRBV6-3 combines with J gene TRBJ2-2; unclear D gene. V was clipped by 4 bases and J by 6 bases, with 3 bases between them. CDR1 and CDR2 (germline): MNHEY, SVGEGT. The CDR3 covers 11 residues. CDR3 loop: CASSFAGELFF. CDR3 sequence (DNA): TGTGCCAGCAGTTTCGCCGGGGAGCTGTTTTTT.

This clonotype appeared a few times. The rearrangement joins TRBV27 to TRBJ2-7; no clear D. CDR1 is MNHEY, CDR2 SMNVEV, per germline (reference sequence). The ends were cut back, 3 bases at V and 9 bases at J, with 6 bases in the middle. CDR3 length equals 10 residues. The DNA of the CDR3 is TGTGCCAGCAGTTTGTCCCCGCAGTACTTC. It encodes CASSLSPQYF.

Only a few counts were recorded for this clonotype. The V and J genes are TRBV7-9 and TRBJ2-1; D is ambiguous. Germline V gene sequence: CDR1 SEHNR, CDR2 FQNEAQ (reference sequence). This CDR3 has 13 amino acids. The V and J ends lost 3 bases and 9 bases respectively, with 12 bases between them. This CDR3 is CASSLAGLGEQFF. The CDR3 DNA follows: TGTGCCAGCAGCTTGGCCGGGTTGGGTGAGCAGTTCTTC.

The rearrangement uses TRBV20-1 and TRBJ2-7, with TRBD2 identical over 14 bases. Looked up from germline, CDR1 is DFQATT and CDR2 is SNEGSKA (reference sequence). Trimming removed 6 bases from V and 6 bases from J; junction bases left unmatched: 19. The CDR3 has 18 residues. The CDR3 loop is CSANPPPGLAGVRREQYF. CDR3 in DNA: TGCAGTGCCAACCCCCCCCCGGGACTAGCGGGAGTTCGTCGCGAGCAGTACTTC.

This clonotype came up a few times. The V call is TRBV29-1, the J call TRBJ2-7, with a possible D match to TRBD1 (6 bases). This CDR3 has 14 residues. V was pared by 5 bases and J by 2 bases, with 16 bases between. In germline, CDR1 is SQVTM, CDR2 ANQGSEA. The CDR3 sequence: CSVTNPGHPYEQYF. CDR3 DNA: TGCAGCGTTACGAATCCGGGACACCCCTACGAGCAGTACTTC.

This clonotype came up a few times. CDR3 protein: CSAAEGGPWETQYF. Written as DNA, the CDR3 is TGCAGTGCTGCTGAAGGGGGACCTTGGGAGACCCAGTACTTC. The rearrangement uses TRBV20-1 and TRBJ2-5; TRBD1 might be the D (6 bases). CDR3 length equals 14 residues. Trimming took 5 bases from V and 5 from J, leaving 18 bases between them. CDR1 is DFQATT, CDR2 SNEGSKA, per germline (reference sequence).

This chain connects TRBV7-2 to TRBJ2-4, with D possibly TRBD2 on 7 matching bases. The CDR3 covers 14 residues. Between the trimmed V and J ends, which lost 5 bases and 8 bases, there was a span of 16 bases. Germline V CDR1 and CDR2: SGHTA, FQGNSA. CDR3 coding DNA: TGTGCCAGCAGCGATACCCGGGGGGCCCACATTCAGTACTTC. Residues: CASSDTRGAHIQYF.

This chain connects TRBV29-1 to TRBJ2-3; possibly TRBD1 for D (6 bases). This CDR3 region has 11 residues. The germline gives CDR1 SQVTM, CDR2 ANQGSEA. The germline V and J ends were trimmed by 7 bases and 4 bases, with 9 bases remaining between them. The CDR3: CSARQADTQYF. The CDR3 nucleotides are TGCAGCGCTCGACAGGCAGATACGCAGTATTTT.

The chain is built from TRBV9 and TRBJ1-4; D remains unclear. The CDR3 is made up of 13 amino acids. The germline V and J ends were trimmed by 1 base and 5 bases, with 6 bases remaining between them. Germline CDR1 is SGDLS and CDR2 is YYNGEE. This CDR3 is CASSVSYNEKLFF. The CDR3 nucleotides read TGTGCCAGCAGCGTATCTTACAATGAAAAACTGTTTTTT.

This clonotype was seen a few times. The chain has TRBV5-1 and TRBJ2-3; 11 bases match TRBD2. Per germline, CDR1 SGHRS and CDR2 YFSETQ. The length of the CDR3 is 18 residues. After removal of 4 bases from V and 8 bases from J, the junction contained 18 bases not matched to a gene. CDR3 nucleotide sequence: TGCGCCAGCAGCGGACTATTAGCGGGAGGGCCCATGGTTGGTACGCAGTATTTT. Its protein is CASSGLLAGGPMVGTQYF.

The V call is TRBV10-3, the J call TRBJ2-5; D may be TRBD2 (5 bases). V was cut by 10 bases and J by 4 bases, with 22 bases left in between. Germline V lookup: CDR1 ENHRY, CDR2 SYGVKD. The CDR3 consists of 15 residues. CDR3 protein: CATQEAVVKGETQYF. The CDR3 bases are TGTGCCACCCAGGAGGCCGTCGTGAAGGGAGAGACCCAGTACTTC.

The chain is built from TRBV7-2 and TRBJ2-3, with 7 bases identical to TRBD2. The CDR3 spans 14 residues. CDR1 SGHTA and CDR2 FQGNSA come from the germline V gene. Trimming cost V 3 bases and J 5 bases; bases outside gene matches: 5. This CDR3 reads CASSLGGAKDTQYF. CDR3 bases: TGTGCCAGCAGCTTGGGAGGGGCTAAAGATACGCAGTATTTT.

This clonotype was seen at least ten times. The chain employs TRBV15 and TRBJ2-3; no clear D. The CDR3 loop spans 15 amino acids. Germline V gene lookup returns CDR1 LNHNV and CDR2 YYDKDF (reference sequence). V was cut by 3 bases and J by 1 base, with 11 bases left in between. CDR3: CATSRGVGRTDTQYF. DNA of the CDR3: TGTGCCACCAGCAGGGGTGTTGGTCGCACAGATACGCAGTATTTT.

This chain connects TRBV25-1 to TRBJ2-1; 11 bases fit TRBD1. CDR3 length: 15 amino acids. The ends lost 4 bases at V and 7 bases at J; junction bases unmatched: 6. The germline CDR1 and CDR2 sequences are MGHDK and SYGVNS. CDR3 region: CASSGGQGAGNEQFF. The CDR3 coding sequence is TGTGCCAGCAGTGGCGGACAGGGGGCTGGGAATGAGCAGTTCTTC.

This clonotype came up a few times. The V call is TRBV7-2, the J call TRBJ2-7, with D possibly TRBD1 on 6 matching bases. V was cut by 1 base and J by 3 bases, with 10 bases left in between. Germline CDR1 and CDR2: SGHTA and FQGNSA. The CDR3 runs to 14 residues. CDR3 region: CASSLGADSYEQYF. CDR3 coding DNA: TGTGCCAGCAGCTTAGGGGCGGACAGCTACGAGCAGTACTTC.

The genes are TRBV11-2 and TRBJ1-6; D not certain. This CDR3 is 14 amino acids long. V lost 6 bases and J lost 9, with 15 bases in between. CDR1 SGHAT and CDR2 FQNNGV come from the germline V gene. The CDR3 region has the DNA TGTGCCAGCAGGGATCCGGGTGCCAGTTCACCCCTCCACTTT. Protein: CASRDPGASSPLHF.

The V call is TRBV9, the J call TRBJ2-7; possible D gene TRBD2, 5 bases. V was shortened by 2 bases and J by 4 bases, with 16 bases between the two germline ends. Germline V CDR1 and CDR2: SGDLS, YYNGEE. This CDR3 has 15 amino acids. The CDR3 DNA sequence: TGTGCCAGCAGCGTCAGCGGAGACAAGTCTTACGAGCAGTACTTC. This codes for CASSVSGDKSYEQYF.

The chain is built from TRBV10-2 and TRBJ2-3; D is possibly TRBD2 (7 bases). CDR3 length: 12 amino acids. The ends were cut back, 8 bases at V and 6 bases at J, with 12 bases in the middle. The germline V gene encodes CDR1 WSHSY and CDR2 SAAADI. CDR3 nucleotide sequence: TGCGCCAGCCTCGCGGGGGCGGATACGCAGTATTTT. Translated: CASLAGADTQYF.

Worth noting for this clonotype: The DNA is left out, because the CDR3 cannot be placed on it with certainty; the CDR3 is given as TCRdb lists it. V and J are TRBV6-1 and TRBJ2-1; the D call of TRBD1 is as the table states it, not checked on the DNA. The CDR3 region is 17 residues in length, termini included. Germline CDR1 reads MNHNS; CDR2 reads SASEGT. CDR3 sequence: CASSPTGTYTMSSSSFF.

This sequence joins TRBV5-1 and TRBJ2-6; D ambiguous. Trimming took off 5 bases at V and 0 bases at J, with 9 bases between the two ends. CDR1 is SGHRS, CDR2 YFSETQ, per germline. The CDR3 loop spans 15 amino acids. CDR3 sequence reads: CASSPSYSGANVLTF. The CDR3 bases are TGCGCCAGCAGTCCCTCCTACTCTGGGGCCAACGTCCTGACTTTC.

V is TRBV4-3 and J is TRBJ2-3, with D possibly called TRBD1 or TRBD2 (5 bases each). The V and J ends lost 5 bases and 2 bases respectively, with 17 bases between them. The length of the CDR3 is 16 residues. Germline V gene sequence: CDR1 LGHNA, CDR2 YSLEER. CDR3 sequence reads: CASSLGAGTNTDTQYF. CDR3 DNA: TGCGCCAGCAGCTTAGGGGCAGGGACCAACACAGATACGCAGTATTTT.

This clonotype came up a few times. The chain joins TRBV5-6 to TRBJ2-7; 9 positions agree with TRBD2. The CDR3 sequence is 16 residues long. J was trimmed by 5 bases and V by 0 bases; bases with no gene match: 9. The germline gives CDR1 SGHDT, CDR2 YYEEEE. CDR3 loop: CASSLDGISGSNEQYF. CDR3 coding DNA: TGTGCCAGCAGCTTGGATGGGATTAGCGGGAGCAACGAGCAGTACTTC.

This clonotype was found a few times. This chain joins TRBV7-2 and TRBJ2-3, with TRBD2 matching 12 bases. V dropped 1 base and J dropped 1; count of bases not matched to a gene: 3. Looked up from germline, CDR1 is SGHTA and CDR2 is FQGNSA. This CDR3 comprises 17 residues. The CDR3: CASSLVRLAGGTDTQYF. The DNA for the CDR3 is TGTGCCAGCAGCTTAGTCCGACTAGCGGGGGGCACAGATACGCAGTATTTT.

In this sample, this clonotype turned up a few times. The V call is TRBV20-1, the J call TRBJ2-1; 16 bases map to TRBD2. With 5 bases clipped from V and 1 base from J, the junction kept 5 bases outside the gene matches. The V gene's germline CDR1 is DFQATT and CDR2 SNEGSKA (reference sequence). CDR3 length: 17 residues. The CDR3 DNA reads TGCAGTGCTGGGGGACTAGCGGGGGGGGTATCCTACAATGAGCAGTTCTTC. The encoded protein is CSAGGLAGGVSYNEQFF.

In this sample, this clonotype turned up a few times. V is TRBV24-1 and J is TRBJ2-3; the match to TRBD1 covers 8 bases. The V and J ends lost 5 bases and 6 bases, in that order; junction bases with no gene match: 6. The CDR3 has 14 residues. Germline V gives CDR1 KGHDR, CDR2 SFDVKD. The CDR3 nucleotides are TGTGCCACCAGTGGGACAGGGAACACTGATACGCAGTATTTT. It translates to CATSGTGNTDTQYF.

A few counts support this clonotype. The chain links TRBV13 to TRBJ2-2, with 7 bases fitting TRBD1. Per the germline V gene, CDR1 is PRHDT and CDR2 is FYEKMQ (reference sequence). The V segment lost 3 bases and the J segment 3 bases; nucleotides outside the gene matches: 4. The CDR3 is made up of 15 amino acids. CDR3 coding DNA: TGTGCCAGCAGCTTCACAGGGGTCCACACCGGGGAGCTGTTTTTT. Translation gives CASSFTGVHTGELFF. The full variable domain, completed using reference TRBV13 and TRBJ2-2, is AAGVIQSPRHLIKEKRETATLKCYPIPRHDTVYWYQQGPGQDPQFLISFYEKMQSDKGSIPDRFSAQQFSDYHSELNMSSLELGDSALYFCASSFTGVHTGELFFGEGSRLTVL.

In this sample, this clonotype turned up a few times. CDR3 sequence: CASGPRDRGYEQYF. The CDR3 DNA reads as TGCGCCAGCGGGCCCCGGGACAGGGGGTACGAGCAGTACTTC. The chain uses TRBV10-2 and TRBJ2-7; 11 positions match TRBD1. This CDR3 is 14 amino acids long. CDR1 WSHSY and CDR2 SAAADI come from the germline V gene. The trim removed 8 bases at V and 4 bases at J, leaving 7 bases unmatched.